This T cell receptor (beta chain) was captured by sequencing in a study of regulatory T cells in long-lasting Graves disease. Sample time point: newly diagnosed GD, antithyroid drugs for less than 3 months. Extracted RNA from PBMCs served as the source of the TCR library. This clonotype was seen at least ten times. Researchers made TCR beta libraries by using iRepertoire HTBI primers and running Arm-PCR on CDR3 regions. TCRdb fed the multiplex PCR reads into MiXCR, producing one record per CDR3 protein. The table shows about 350,000 distinct CDR3 sequences, with about a sixth occurring only once. This same sample was also part of a study on T cells in Graves' hyperthyroidism and ophthalmopathy. That investigation notes: Disease duration under 2 months; hyperthyroidism patients were aged 18 to 65. Uncontrolled infection, other autoimmune disease, pregnancy or lactation barred patients from enrollment. Clinical symptoms, serum thyroxine, TRAb, thyroid ultrasound and orbital computed tomography informed diagnoses.

The source material was peripheral blood mononuclear cells (PBMCs), sampled at new diagnosis, from a patient treated with antithyroid drugs. The receptor's source is a woman younger than 30 with Graves disease.

The CDR3 coding sequence is TGTGCCAGCAGCAGACAGGGGCACGAGCAGTACTTC. It translates to CASSRQGHEQYF. The chain combines TRBV11-2 with TRBJ2-7; 8 positions agree with TRBD1. CDR1 and CDR2 (germline): SGHAT, FQNNGV. The V and J ends lost 5 bases and 5 bases, in that order; junction bases with no gene match: 2. CDR3 length: 12 amino acids.